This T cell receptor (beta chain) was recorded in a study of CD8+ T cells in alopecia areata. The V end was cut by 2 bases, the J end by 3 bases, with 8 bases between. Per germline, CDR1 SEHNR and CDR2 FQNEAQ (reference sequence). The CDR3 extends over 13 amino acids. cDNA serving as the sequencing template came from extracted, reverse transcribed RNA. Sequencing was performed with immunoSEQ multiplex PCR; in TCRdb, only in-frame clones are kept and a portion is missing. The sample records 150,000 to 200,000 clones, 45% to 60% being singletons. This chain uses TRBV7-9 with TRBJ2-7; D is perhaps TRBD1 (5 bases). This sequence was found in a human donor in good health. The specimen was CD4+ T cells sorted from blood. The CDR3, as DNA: TGTGCCAGCAGCTTATTGGACATCTACGAGCAGTACTTC. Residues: CASSLLDIYEQYF.